This paragraph covers one T cell receptor (beta chain) sequence. The antigen is undetermined. Every sample yielded at least 7 million isolated PBMCs. The sample belongs to a study of blood T cells in healthy people across ages. For the second PCR, which ran for 7 to 11 cycles, a sample-barcoded 5' primer and a J-beta primer mix were used. Each cDNA molecule received a tag from a template-switch adaptor that had 12 random nucleotides. TCRdb reanalysed the 5' RACE reads using MiXCR and keeps one entry per CDR3 protein. Found here are 650,000 to 1,000,000 distinct CDR3 sequences, approximately 35% of them singletons; the top ten hold 10% to 15%. The V and J ends lost 6 bases and 6 bases respectively, with 17 bases between them. Per germline, CDR1 ENHRY and CDR2 SYGVKD. The CDR3 contains 14 residues. Whole-study findings and limits: Relative to aged donors, long-lived donors carried more naive CD4+ cells and displayed higher diversity.

The chain employs TRBV10-3 and TRBJ1-2; no firm D call. The specimen was blood. The source is a man in his late teens or twenties in good health. The CDR3 DNA reads as TGTGCCATCAGACCAAGGGAAGGAGGCCATGGCTACACCTTC. This codes for CAIRPREGGHGYTF.